The 18 T cell receptor beta chains listed next were all sequenced from one sample in a study of blood T cell repertoires in COVID-19. Sequencing used immunoSEQ multiplex PCR; TCRdb keeps in-frame clones, though not all of them. The table records about 250,000 clones, about four fifths of them present only once. What was sequenced was PBMCs or T cells enriched from blood (not recorded which). The source is a woman in her 40s who had been exposed to COVID-19.

This clone has more than one count but fewer than ten. The chain recombines TRBV12-3 or TRBV12-4 with TRBJ2-5; D ambiguous. This CDR3 region has 12 residues. Trimming left V 7 bases short and J 3 bases short, with 9 bases between. CDR3 amino acids: CASTEQKETQYF. CDR3 coding DNA: TGTGCCAGCACCGAACAGAAAGAGACCCAGTACTTC.

In its sample, this clone was seen a few times. The chain combines TRBV12-2 with TRBJ2-5; the table gives TRBD1 as D, unverified against the DNA. TRBV12-2 is designated a pseudogene. The CDR3 totals 18 residues. The CDR3 nucleotides read TGTGCAAGTCGCTTAGAAGTCCCCGGGACAGGGGGGCTGGAGACCCAGTACTTC. This translates into CASRLEVPGTGGLETQYF.

The chain is built from TRBV18 and TRBJ2-2, with TRBD2 identical over 9 bases. The CDR3 is 16 residues long. With 6 bases clipped from V and 0 bases from J, the junction kept 5 bases outside the gene matches. Per germline, CDR1 KGHSH and CDR2 LQKENI. Here the CDR3 DNA reads TGTGCCAGCTCTACAAGCGGGGGGTCGAACACCGGGGAGCTGTTTTTT. This sequence encodes CASSTSGGSNTGELFF.

This sequence joins TRBV7-8 and TRBJ2-5; 9 bases line up with TRBD2. Losses at the gene ends were 2 bases for V and 7 bases for J; bases not matched to a gene: 2. Looked up from germline, CDR1 is SGHVS and CDR2 is FQNEAQ. The CDR3 sequence is 13 residues long. The CDR3 DNA follows: TGTGCCAGCAGCTTAAGCGGGGGGTCGACCCAGTACTTC. Protein sequence: CASSLSGGSTQYF. The full variable domain, in which reference TRBV7-8 and TRBJ2-5 provide the parts outside the CDR3, is GAGVSQSPRYKVAKRGQDVALRCDPISGHVSLFWYQQALGQGPEFLTYFQNEAQLDKSGLPSDRFFAERPEGSVSTLKIQRTQQEDSAVYLCASSLSGGSTQYFGPGTRLLVL.

This sequence joins TRBV9 and TRBJ2-5; 9 bases map to TRBD2. The CDR3 totals 15 residues. Germline CDR1 is SGDLS and CDR2 is YYNGEE. The trim removed 0 bases at V and 3 bases at J, leaving 3 bases unmatched. This chain's CDR3 is CASSVAAGGKETQYF. CDR3 DNA sequence: TGTGCCAGCAGCGTAGCAGCGGGGGGTAAAGAGACCCAGTACTTC.

The CDR3 spells CASSLHSGTLNYGYTF. In nucleotides, the CDR3 is TGTGCCAGTAGTCTCCACTCCGGGACACTTAACTATGGCTACACCTTC. The rearrangement joins TRBV19 to TRBJ1-2, with TRBD1 as a possible D gene (6 bases). V dropped 5 bases and J dropped 1 base, with 17 bases sitting between them. Germline V gene sequence: CDR1 LNHDA, CDR2 SQIVND (reference sequence). This CDR3 spans 16 amino acids. Complete variable domain (other parts from reference TRBV19 and TRBJ1-2): DGGITQSPKYLFRKEGQNVTLSCEQNLNHDAMYWYRQDPGQGLRLIYYSQIVNDFQKGDIAEGYSVSREKKESFPLTVTSAQKNPTAFYLCASSLHSGTLNYGYTFGSGTRLTVV.

This chain uses TRBV5-1 with TRBJ2-3; TRBD2 matches at 11 bases. This CDR3 spans 15 amino acids. V shed 4 bases, J shed 9 bases, and the junction held 10 bases outside the gene matches. Germline CDR1 is SGHRS and CDR2 is YFSETQ. The CDR3 loop is CASSVTTSGATTQYF. CDR3 in DNA: TGCGCCAGCAGCGTAACGACTAGCGGGGCGACGACGCAGTATTTT.

The chain has TRBV5-6 and TRBJ1-3; 8 bases fit TRBD1. Unmatched junction bases numbered 2, after V lost 3 bases and J lost 0 bases. Germline loops: CDR1 SGHDT, CDR2 YYEEEE. This CDR3 contains 15 residues. The CDR3 protein is CASSWDRSSGNTIYF. As DNA, the CDR3 is TGTGCCAGCAGCTGGGACAGGTCCTCTGGAAACACCATATATTTT.

This chain joins TRBV6-2 or TRBV6-3 and TRBJ2-1; D remains unclear. CDR3 length equals 13 residues. Germline-derived CDR1 and CDR2 are MNHEY and SVGEGT. V was pared by 4 bases and J by 7 bases, with 11 bases between. The CDR3 sequence is CASSFPPLNEQFF. CDR3 DNA: TGTGCCAGCAGTTTCCCCCCTCTGAATGAGCAGTTCTTC.

The V gene is TRBV3-1 (or the pseudogene TRBV3-2), the J gene TRBJ2-2; 8 bases are a match to TRBD2. Germline values: CDR1 LGHDT, CDR2 YNNKEL (reference sequence). After removal of 4 bases from V and 4 bases from J, the junction contained 8 bases not matched to a gene. The CDR3 spans 16 residues. CDR3 in DNA: TGTGCCAGCAGCCGCTTCGGGGGGGCAGGCACCGGGGAGCTGTTTTTT. Residues: CASSRFGGAGTGELFF.

The V and J genes are TRBV9 and TRBJ2-1, with D maybe TRBD2 (5 bases). Trimming left V 3 bases short and J 5 bases short, with 18 bases between. The CDR3 sequence is 16 residues long. Germline loops: CDR1 SGDLS, CDR2 YYNGEE. CDR3 loop: CASSDSFSARNNEQFF. CDR3 bases: TGTGCCAGCAGCGACTCCTTTAGCGCGAGAAACAATGAGCAGTTCTTC.

There are many counts of this clone. The chain employs TRBV5-1 and TRBJ2-6; D is unclear. CDR1 is SGHRS and CDR2 is YFSETQ in the germline V gene. The CDR3 is made up of 16 amino acids. V was clipped by 4 bases and J by 2 bases, with 13 bases between them. CDR3 sequence: CASSPQAITGANVLTF. The CDR3 DNA reads as TGCGCCAGCAGCCCTCAGGCCATTACTGGGGCCAACGTCCTGACTTTC.

The chain has TRBV5-1 and TRBJ2-3; D is ambiguous. V gave up 7 bases and J gave up 4 bases, with 10 bases separating them. Germline V lookup: CDR1 SGHRS, CDR2 YFSETQ. The CDR3 runs to 12 residues. For the CDR3, the DNA is TGCGCCAGCGGGCCTCAAGCAGATACGCAGTATTTT. It encodes CASGPQADTQYF.

The CDR3 DNA reads as TGTGCCAGCAGCTTAGTTTGGCCCGGGGAGCTGTTTTTT. Residues: CASSLVWPGELFF. The chain uses TRBV11-3 and TRBJ2-2; D uncertain. The CDR3 is 13 amino acids. V lost 1 base, J lost 6 bases, and 6 bases lay in between. Per germline, CDR1 SGHNT and CDR2 YENEEA.

This clone showed up just a few times. The V and J genes are TRBV7-9 and TRBJ2-2; a weak D match, TRBD2 (6 bases). Germline CDR1 reads SEHNR; CDR2 reads FQNEAQ (reference sequence). V gave up 6 bases and J gave up 6 bases, with 14 bases separating them. There are 14 residues in the CDR3. Here the CDR3 reads CASRGPTRPGELFF. The DNA for the CDR3 is TGTGCCAGCAGGGGTCCGACTAGACCCGGGGAGCTGTTTTTT.

The V call is TRBV3-1 (or the pseudogene TRBV3-2), the J call TRBJ2-7; the D is unclear. Germline V gives CDR1 LGHDT, CDR2 YNNKEL (reference sequence). The CDR3 contains 16 residues. V was trimmed by 0 bases and J by 4 bases, leaving 16 bases between them. The CDR3 DNA is TGTGCCAGCAGCCAAGATATAGGAGTGGCCAGATACGAGCAGTACTTC. It is translated as CASSQDIGVARYEQYF.

Concerning this clone: An end of the junction differs from the germline gene, which may be a read error. This rearrangement joins TRBV6-2 or TRBV6-3 to TRBJ2-4, with 12 bases matching TRBD2. Germline CDR1 reads MNHEY; CDR2 reads SVGEGT. CDR3 size: 14 residues. The CDR3 DNA reads as TGTGCCAGCAGCCCCGCTAGGCGACTAGCGGGGGTTAACTTC. This codes for CASSPARRLAGVNF.

This clone was recorded only once. This rearrangement joins TRBV20-1 to TRBJ2-1, with 10 positions matching TRBD2. This CDR3 spans 14 amino acids. J gave up 6 bases and V 3 bases, and 5 bases lay outside the gene matches. CDR1 and CDR2 from the germline V gene are DFQATT and SNEGSKA (reference sequence). For the CDR3, the DNA is TGCAGTGCTAGTGTACTAGCGGGGCTCAATGAGCAGTTCTTC. Its translation: CSASVLAGLNEQFF.